Sequencing of this T cell receptor beta chain was carried out in a study of T cell responses to AZD1222 COVID-19 vaccine (dated by TCRdb to 2020 to 2023). General notes on the study: AZD1222 recipients whose second dose came at about 4 weeks and those whose second dose came at about 12 weeks were combined into one group, since spike-specific TCR depth and breadth did not differ between the two schedules. A total of about 230 trial participants underwent TCR sequencing, of whom 200 to 220 received two doses of AZD1222 and approximately 25 received two doses of the MenACWY control vaccine. Trial participants were enrolled by age into subgroups of 18-55, 56-69 and 70-plus years, and roughly 150, 30 and 60 TCR-sequenced participants, respectively, were included in these subgroups.

Its CDR3 holds 14 amino acids, cysteine through phenylalanine. CDR3 DNA only is kept here, 42 bases in frame from base 1. V is reduced by 5 bases and J by 7 bases, leaving a spacing of 14 bases between them. The germline V gene encodes CDR1 SSHAT and CDR2 FNYEAQ (reference sequence). The meaning of the sample's time point label: baseline before first vaccination. Vaccinee samples came from UK trials COV001 and COV002, including a single-blind randomized controlled phase 2/3 trial of AZD1222 (ChAdOx1 nCoV-19) in healthy adults. For TCRbeta chain sequencing, PBMC samples from trial participants were taken at day 0 and at day 28 after the second dose. The CDR3 regions of human TCRbeta chains were analyzed by immunosequencing. In the authors' own workflow: TCRs in the repertoires were matched against a reference library of SARS-CoV-2-specific TCRs that had been generated with the MIRA antigen-specificity platform. Breadth was defined as the fraction of unique TCRs that were SARS-CoV-2-associated, and depth was defined as the fraction of total T cells that were SARS-CoV-2-associated. Using the MIRA data, every spike-specific TCR was mapped to the spike region that the TCR reacted to and assigned to either a CD4 or a CD8 class. Log10-transformed breadth and depth values were compared by one-way ANOVA with Sidak's multiple comparisons tests. The immuneACCESS repertoire file appears here via TCRdb, limited to in-frame rearrangements. These files lack a portion of the clones; in checked studies, under half of the deficit traces to unresolved V genes, and the cause of the others is not known. V and J calls and clone size are given by that table; D and trimming were obtained from the DNA. The sample yields more than 100,000 clones; 90% to 95% were counted once. The ten largest clones represent 45% to 55% of the sample.

In the case of this clone: The target of this receptor is not known. Base-call qualities are not available, and no considerably larger clone is one nucleotide away.

Paper-wide results and their limitations: Because no samples from the day 14 peak response were available, repertoires could be characterized only after the peak T cell response. Conclusions about previously exposed vaccinees were limited because only six AZD1222 recipients were SARS-CoV-2 seropositive at baseline. CD4 TCRs associated with the vaccine covered the entire spike protein, and the dominant responses were in regions 160-218 and 743-854. In the small 56-69-year group, the increase in depth fell short of significance, most likely because of low power. After two AZD1222 doses, both the breadth and the depth of spike-specific TCRs were significantly higher than at day 0 and than in MenACWY recipients. Reportedly, close to half of the unique spike-specific TCRs recognized epitopes lying outside the regions that are mutated in the B.1.351 and B.1.1.7 variants. Participants were mostly white British, with more females than males. The authors suggested clonal diversity may have been underestimated.

This clonotype originated in an adult in good health. The sample in question was peripheral blood, obtained on day 0 of AZD1222 vaccination. Recombination connected TRBV7-7 to TRBJ2-2; the D gene is perhaps TRBD1, from 6 matching bases. The CDR3 reads as follows: CASSAGVSVGELFF. Read as DNA, the sequence is TGTGCCAGCAGCGCAGGGGTGTCGGTCGGGGAGCTGTTTTTT.